This TCR beta chain originates from a study of shared clonotypes between healthy human individuals. General observations from the study: All-four-donor shared clonotypes had higher generation probabilities than non-shared clonotypes did. Memory subsets generally showed lower estimated richness than naive subsets.

Roughly 30,000 T cell genomes (approximately 190 ng DNA) went into each sorted-subset replicate. Here immunoSEQ multiplex PCR was the method, and the copy in TCRdb shows in-frame clones only, minus some. The sample holds some 2.1 million clones, approximately 94% seen once. Comment on this clone: Its antigen remains unknown.

The CDR3 totals 13 residues. V was clipped by 8 bases and J by 0 bases, with 8 bases between them. Germline CDR1 and CDR2: MNHNY and SVGAGI (reference sequence). CD8 cells classed as naive were CD45RO-negative and positively selected for CCR7, excluding terminally differentiated effector memory CD45RA+ cells. The V call is TRBV6-6, the J call TRBJ1-5; D is unclear. Sequences were obtained from naive CD8+ T cells sorted from blood. The clonotype comes from a man between 18 and 29 years old in good health. CDR3 in amino acids: CASLYDSNQPQHF. The CDR3 bases are TGTGCCAGCCTGTACGATAGCAATCAGCCCCAGCATTTT.